The rows below give T cell receptor beta chains drawn from one sample of a study of technical replicates of blood from a few donors. Only in-frame clones appear in the TCRdb table, and some are missing; sequencing was by immunoSEQ multiplex PCR. The repertoire holds just over 70,000 clones, with approximately 96% as singletons. Specimen: T cells isolated from PBMCs. Receptors were obtained from a human donor in good health. Each CDR3 is given with its conserved first and last residue. The D gene is left open where the match is weak. The size of a clone is reported for some rows only, either as once, few or many, or as a class for expanded clones.

clone_size,d_call,j_call,v_call,cdr3_aa,cdr3_nt
-,-,TRBJ1-1,TRBV30,CAWSVLGGRTEAFF,TGTGCCTGGAGTGTCCTGGGGGGGAGGACTGAAGCTTTCTTT
-,-,TRBJ2-7,TRBV7-2,CASSLEGGAYEQYF,TGTGCCAGCAGCTTAGAGGGGGGGGCTTACGAGCAGTACTTC
-,TRBD1,TRBJ1-5,TRBV6-5,CASRSGGHQPQHF,TGTGCCAGCAGGTCAGGGGGACATCAGCCCCAGCATTTT
once,-,TRBJ1-2,TRBV10-3,CAISESQVNYGYTF,TGTGCCATCAGTGAGTCCCAGGTTAACTATGGCTACACCTTC
-,-,TRBJ1-1,TRBV4-3,CASSQVLGALTEAFF,TGCGCCAGCAGCCAAGTTCTGGGGGCGCTGACTGAAGCTTTCTTT
-,-,TRBJ2-7,TRBV6-5,CASSYSSTGSHEQYF,TGTGCCAGCAGTTACTCGAGCACAGGGAGCCACGAGCAGTACTTC
-,-,TRBJ1-1,TRBV5-1,CASSLAYGGANTEAFF,TGCGCCAGCAGCTTGGCCTATGGGGGGGCGAACACTGAAGCTTTCTTT
-,-,TRBJ2-1,TRBV5-6,CASSPGPNSYNEQFF,TGTGCCAGCAGCCCTGGGCCCAACTCCTACAATGAGCAGTTCTTC
-,TRBD2,TRBJ2-7,TRBV11-2,CASSISSTSGRYEQYF,TGTGCCAGCAGCATATCTTCGACTAGCGGGAGATACGAGCAGTACTTC
-,TRBD2,TRBJ2-1,TRBV19,CASSPSLAGVAHEQFF,TGTGCCAGTAGTCCATCCCTAGCGGGAGTTGCCCATGAGCAGTTCTTC
-,-,TRBJ2-1,TRBV5-1,CASSSTSHLLDEQFF,TGCGCCAGCAGCTCCACCTCGCACCTATTGGATGAGCAGTTCTTC
-,-,TRBJ2-4,TRBV21-1,CASSIYREVAKNIQYF,TGTGCCAGCAGCATATACAGGGAAGTAGCCAAAAACATTCAGTACTTC
-,-,TRBJ2-3,TRBV4-2,CASRLTGLTDTQYF,TGTGCCAGCAGACTCACAGGGCTGACAGATACGCAGTATTTT
-,-,TRBJ2-1,TRBV20-1,CSARVLNEQFF,TGCAGTGCTAGAGTACTCAATGAGCAGTTCTTC
-,-,TRBJ1-4,TRBV4-3,CASSPGPNGEKLFF,TGCGCCAGCAGCCCGGGTCCCAACGGCGAAAAACTGTTTTTT
-,TRBD1,TRBJ2-7,TRBV4-2,CASSQVTGHYEQYF,TGTGCCAGCAGCCAAGTGACAGGGCACTACGAGCAGTACTTC
-,-,TRBJ2-3,TRBV25-1,CASSLGRSLRADTQYF,TGTGCCAGCAGTCTCGGGAGAAGCCTACGTGCAGATACGCAGTATTTT
-,-,TRBJ2-7,TRBV5-1,CASSLRGRVVNEQYF,TGCGCCAGCAGCTTGAGGGGCAGGGTTGTAAACGAGCAGTACTTC
-,-,TRBJ2-4,TRBV28,CASSLSSAKNIQYF,TGTGCCAGCAGTTTATCGTCAGCCAAAAACATTCAGTACTTC
-,-,TRBJ2-7,TRBV2,CASRAVEQYF,TGTGCCAGCAGAGCCGTCGAGCAGTACTTC
-,-,TRBJ2-7,TRBV7-6,CASSLVESLTYEQYF,TGTGCCAGCAGCTTAGTTGAAAGCCTAACCTACGAGCAGTACTTC
-,TRBD1,TRBJ2-2,TRBV9,CASSGQGALTGELFF,TGTGCCAGCAGCGGACAGGGGGCTTTGACCGGGGAGCTGTTTTTT
-,-,TRBJ2-1,TRBV6-4,CASSPGARGYNEQFF,TGTGCCAGCAGTCCAGGCGCCCGAGGGTACAATGAGCAGTTCTTC
-,TRBD2,TRBJ2-2,TRBV6-5,CASSSSQREIPGELFF,TGTGCCAGCAGTTCTTCCCAGCGGGAGATCCCCGGGGAGCTGTTTTTT
-,-,TRBJ1-3,TRBV29-1,CSVVTGSGNTIYF,TGCAGCGTTGTCACAGGCTCTGGAAACACCATATATTTT
-,-,TRBJ1-1,TRBV5-1,CASSLEANTEAFF,TGCGCCAGCAGTCTAGAAGCGAACACTGAAGCTTTCTTT
once,TRBD1,TRBJ2-3,TRBV11-1,CATRGQGTDTQYF,TGTGCCACCCGAGGACAGGGTACAGATACGCAGTATTTT
-,-,TRBJ2-2,TRBV15,CATSRGGANTGELFF,TGTGCCACCAGCAGGGGAGGCGCGAACACCGGGGAGCTGTTTTTT
-,TRBD1,TRBJ1-1,TRBV13,CASSLGQLNTEAFF,TGTGCCAGCAGCTTGGGACAGCTGAACACTGAAGCTTTCTTT
once,-,TRBJ2-7,TRBV9,CASSVGQSYEQYF,TGTGCCAGCAGCGTAGGCCAGTCCTACGAGCAGTACTTC
-,-,TRBJ2-6,TRBV28,CASSYILTGSGANVLTF,TGTGCCAGCAGTTACATTCTTACAGGGTCTGGGGCCAACGTCCTGACTTTC